The source of this T cell receptor beta chain is a study of blood T cell repertoires in COVID-19. Original handling: How many nucleated cells were present was estimated from reference gene primer amplification. The repertoire was sequenced with immunoSEQ multiplex PCR; TCRdb's copy has only in-frame clones and lacks some. The V and J calls and clone size come from that table; D and trimming were worked out from the DNA. Among around 400,000 clones listed, roughly 91% were seen once. Participants' own reports of clinical history determined their cohort assignment. Recovery meant two consecutive negative NP/OP PCR tests, professional clearance, or resolved symptoms. This CDR3 is 15 amino acids long. Germline V lookup: CDR1 SGHNT, CDR2 YYREEE (reference sequence). V gave up 4 bases and J gave up 0 bases, with 11 bases separating them.

Sequencing was carried out using PBMCs or T cells enriched from blood (not recorded which). The receptor comes from a woman in her 30s who had recovered from COVID-19. The J gene is TRBJ2-4, the V gene TRBV5-4, with D maybe TRBD1 (6 bases). Here the CDR3 reads CASSAGTQAKNIQYF. Here the CDR3 DNA reads TGTGCCAGCAGCGCCGGGACACAAGCCAAAAACATTCAGTACTTC.